This T cell receptor beta chain is drawn from a study of shared clonotypes between healthy human individuals. Turning to the study itself: CD4 naive and CD4 memory each took three plates per donor, while CD8 naive took two and CD8 memory one.

Free of recent acute infections or vaccinations, the donors were healthy HIV-negative adults. After removal of 5 bases from V and 5 bases from J, the junction contained 10 bases not matched to a gene. The CDR3 sequence is 16 residues long. CDR1 is MDHEN, CDR2 SYDVKM, per germline. An approximately 200 ng quantity of DNA, 29,000 or so T cell genomes, went into the sorted-subset replicate PCRs. Using immunoSEQ multiplex PCR, the repertoire was profiled, and TCRdb retains in-frame clones only, with some absent. The table shows millions of clones, with over 85% occurring only once. For this clone: As yet, its antigen is unknown.

Overall study results and limits: Sharing across four donors was highest in naive CD4 (approximately 5%) and lowest in memory CD8 (0.4%).

The TCR comes from a man between 18 and 29 years old in good health. Some clones in this sample may be carry-over from other donors' samples. The chain joins TRBV28 to TRBJ2-1; 9 nucleotides match TRBD1. The specimen was naive CD4+ T cells from PBMCs. The subset is: CD45RA+ positively selected. The CDR3 DNA reads TGTGCCAGCAGTGGCTTTGGGACAGGGATCAACAATGAGCAGTTCTTC. Translating gives CASSGFGTGINNEQFF.